The 32 T cell receptor beta chains listed next were all sequenced from one sample in a study of identical twins. TCRdb re-analysed the 5' RACE reads in MiXCR, keeping a single row per CDR3 protein. Of some 1,600,000 distinct CDR3 sequences in the sample, around a third were seen once. Sequenced input: cord blood. These receptors were collected from a newborn girl in good health.

This chain links TRBV20-1 with TRBJ2-7, with unresolved D. The CDR3 sequence is 17 residues long. V dropped 1 base and J dropped 0 bases, with 19 bases sitting between them. Germline CDR1 and CDR2: DFQATT and SNEGSKA (reference sequence). Written as DNA, the CDR3 is TGCAGTGCTAGAGCCCGGTCGGGCCCCAGGAGCTCCTACGAGCAGTACTTC. This encodes CSARARSGPRSSYEQYF.

The chain is built from TRBV7-9 and TRBJ1-1, with 12 bases fitting TRBD1. The CDR3 is made up of 15 amino acids. Germline V gene lookup returns CDR1 SEHNR and CDR2 FQNEAQ (reference sequence). V was clipped by 0 bases and J by 8 bases; unmatched bases: 4. Here the CDR3 DNA reads TGTGCCAGCAGCTTAGCCGGGACAGGGGGCGGAGAAGCTTTCTTT. This codes for CASSLAGTGGGEAFF.

The chain recombines TRBV9 with TRBJ2-5, with a possible D match to TRBD1 (6 bases). Trimming left V 0 bases short and J 1 base short, with 13 bases between. This CDR3 comprises 16 residues. From germline, CDR1 is SGDLS and CDR2 YYNGEE. CDR3 in DNA: TGTGCCAGCAGCGTAGGGGGACAAATTCTCCAAGAGACCCAGTACTTC. Translation: CASSVGGQILQETQYF.

CDR3 amino acids: CASSLLPGQGRANYGYTF. CDR3 DNA sequence: TGTGCCAGCAGTTTACTCCCGGGACAGGGAAGGGCTAACTATGGCTACACCTTC. The rearrangement links TRBV27 to TRBJ1-2, with 9 bases identical to TRBD1. Germline trimming cut 2 bases from V and 0 bases from J; bases unmatched to any gene: 10. This CDR3 spans 18 amino acids. In germline, CDR1 is MNHEY, CDR2 SMNVEV (reference sequence).

This sequence joins TRBV29-1 and TRBJ2-2; TRBD1 matches at 9 bases. V shed 4 bases and J 4 bases; nucleotides not matched to a gene: 10. The CDR3 runs to 16 residues. The V gene's germline CDR1 is SQVTM and CDR2 ANQGSEA. CDR3 DNA: TGCAGCGTTGGCCCTAACAGGGGGCCGGGCACCGGGGAGCTGTTTTTT. The encoded protein is CSVGPNRGPGTGELFF.

This clonotype was detected a few times. This chain connects TRBV20-1 to TRBJ1-4; D ambiguous. The CDR3 extends over 11 amino acids. Germline CDR1 is DFQATT and CDR2 is SNEGSKA (reference sequence). V was shortened by 1 base and J by 11 bases, with 8 bases between the two germline ends. CDR3 amino acids: CSARVDVKLFF. For the CDR3, the DNA is TGCAGTGCTAGAGTAGACGTCAAACTGTTTTTT.

This clonotype was counted a few times. The rearrangement joins TRBV15 to TRBJ1-1; 10 bases line up with TRBD1. Germline CDR1 LNHNV, CDR2 YYDKDF (reference sequence). The CDR3 consists of 17 residues. With 0 bases clipped from V and 6 bases from J, the junction kept 10 bases outside the gene matches. In DNA, the CDR3 is TGTGCCACCAGCAGAGAAGAGACAGGGGGCGTAAACCCTGAAGCTTTCTTT. It specifies CATSREETGGVNPEAFF.

The J gene is TRBJ1-5, the V gene TRBV27; D possibly corresponds to TRBD1 (5 bases). V lost 0 bases and J lost 3, with 9 bases in between. This CDR3 has 15 residues. The germline gives CDR1 MNHEY, CDR2 SMNVEV (reference sequence). This chain's CDR3 is CASSLSGRPNQPQHF. CDR3 DNA sequence: TGTGCCAGCAGTTTATCGGGGCGGCCCAATCAGCCCCAGCATTTT.

The chain has TRBV5-1 and TRBJ2-3, with 13 bases lining up with TRBD2. CDR1 and CDR2 (germline): SGHRS, YFSETQ. V was pared by 3 bases and J by 2 bases, with 6 bases of the junction left unmatched. This CDR3 comprises 17 residues. CDR3 nucleotide sequence: TGCGCCAGCAGCTCCCCGGGACTAGCGGGAACCACAGATACGCAGTATTTT. This encodes CASSSPGLAGTTDTQYF. The variable domain in full, with the rest retrieved from reference TRBV5-1 and TRBJ2-3, is KAGVTQTPRYLIKTRGQQVTLSCSPISGHRSVSWYQQTPGQGLQFLFEYFSETQRNKGNFPGRFSGRQFSNSRSEMNVSTLELGDSALYLCASSSPGLAGTTDTQYFGPGTRLTVL.

This clonotype was found a few times. The chain employs TRBV5-1 and TRBJ1-2; no reliable D call. The V end was cut by 0 bases, the J end by 8 bases, with 8 bases between. This CDR3 has 12 residues. Germline V gives CDR1 SGHRS, CDR2 YFSETQ. CDR3 in DNA: TGCGCCAGCAGCTTGGCCTCATGGGGCTACACCTTC. Translation: CASSLASWGYTF.

The chain employs TRBV7-9 and TRBJ2-1, with 8 bases that match TRBD2. The V gene's germline CDR1 is SEHNR and CDR2 FQNEAQ (reference sequence). The CDR3 runs to 18 residues. Trimming removed 1 base from V and 2 bases from J; junction bases left unmatched: 10. The CDR3 DNA sequence: TGTGCCAGCAGCTTAGAGGGGCTAGCGGGCCGACCCTACAATGAGCAGTTCTTC. Protein sequence: CASSLEGLAGRPYNEQFF.

V is TRBV10-3 and J is TRBJ2-5; D possibly corresponds to TRBD2 (5 bases). The DNA end favors TRBJ2-7, so the J call may be wrong. The germline CDR1 and CDR2 sequences are ENHRY and SYGVKD. CDR3 length equals 15 residues. In nucleotides, the CDR3 is TGTGCCATCAGTCAAAAGGCCGGGATCACCCACGAGCAGTACTTC. Amino acid sequence: CAISQKAGITHEQYF.

This clonotype was counted once. The rearrangement links TRBV10-3 to TRBJ2-7, with TRBD2 matching over 11 bases. V dropped 5 bases and J dropped 0; count of bases not matched to a gene: 3. The V gene's germline CDR1 is ENHRY and CDR2 SYGVKD. The CDR3 runs 15 residues. In DNA form, the CDR3 reads TGTGCCATCAGTTTAGGGACTAGCGGCTCCTACGAGCAGTACTTC. Encoded protein: CAISLGTSGSYEQYF.

The chain is built from TRBV12-3 or TRBV12-4 and TRBJ2-5, with D possibly matching TRBD1 (5 bases). The CDR3 runs 15 residues. Trimming removed 1 base at V and 4 bases at J, with 13 bases between. CDR3 region: CASSLGGAGLETQYF. Written as DNA, the CDR3 is TGTGCCAGCAGTTTAGGGGGCGCAGGGCTAGAGACCCAGTACTTC.

V and J are TRBV29-1 and TRBJ2-1; no clear D. The J call may be faulty, since TRBJ2-7 better matches the DNA end. This CDR3 is built from 18 residues. CDR1 and CDR2 from the germline V gene are SQVTM and ANQGSEA. The CDR3: CSVADLTGVTPRYNEQYF. In nucleotides, the CDR3 is TGCAGCGTTGCTGACCTTACCGGCGTTACACCCCGTTACAATGAGCAGTACTTC.

This rearrangement joins TRBV20-1 to TRBJ1-5; no definite D call. The V gene lost 5 bases and the J gene lost 6 bases, with 14 bases spanning the gap. Germline V gene data show CDR1 as DFQATT and CDR2 as SNEGSKA (reference sequence). The CDR3 sequence is 13 residues long. For the CDR3, the DNA is TGCAGTGCTGGATCGGGGATCTTTCAGCCCCAGCATTTT. As protein: CSAGSGIFQPQHF.

The gene calls are TRBV6-2 or TRBV6-3 and TRBJ2-1; 7 positions match TRBD1. Losses at the gene ends were 2 bases for V and 9 bases for J; bases not matched to a gene: 4. Germline V gene data show CDR1 as MNHEY and CDR2 as SVGEGT. The CDR3 consists of 13 residues. The CDR3 region is CASSYQGGGEQFF. The CDR3 DNA reads TGTGCCAGCAGTTACCAAGGGGGCGGTGAGCAGTTCTTC.

The sample holds a few counts of this clonotype. The chain has TRBV10-3 and TRBJ1-2, with 7 bases that match TRBD1. With V trimmed by 7 bases and J by 7 bases, 6 bases remained unmatched. Germline assignment: CDR1 ENHRY and CDR2 SYGVKD. This CDR3 is 12 amino acids long. This CDR3 is CAIKTGVGGYTF. For the CDR3, the DNA is TGTGCCATCAAAACAGGGGTGGGTGGCTACACCTTC.

The chain uses TRBV28 and TRBJ2-5; no clear D gene. V was shortened by 6 bases and J by 0 bases, with 17 bases between the two germline ends. Germline V gives CDR1 MDHEN, CDR2 SYDVKM. The CDR3 is 16 amino acids. CDR3 amino acids: CASRLPDPGDQETQYF. CDR3 DNA: TGTGCCAGCAGATTACCCGACCCGGGCGACCAAGAGACCCAGTACTTC.

The V and J genes are TRBV3-1 and TRBJ2-7, with 10 bases matching TRBD2. This CDR3 is built from 18 residues. V gave up 0 bases and J gave up 3 bases; unmatched junction bases: 11. Germline V lookup: CDR1 LGHDT, CDR2 YNNKEL (reference sequence). CDR3 sequence (DNA): TGTGCCAGCAGCCAAGAAAGCGCCCTAGCGGGGGTGGTCTACGAGCAGTACTTC. Protein product: CASSQESALAGVVYEQYF.

This chain uses TRBV7-8 with TRBJ2-3; 7 bases are shared with TRBD1. Trimming removed 4 bases from V and 0 bases from J; junction bases left unmatched: 4. CDR1 SGHVS and CDR2 FQNEAQ come from the germline V gene. This CDR3 is built from 15 residues. The CDR3: CASSSDRESTDTQYF. The DNA for the CDR3 is TGTGCCAGCAGCTCTGACAGGGAGAGCACAGATACGCAGTATTTT.

A few counts support this clonotype. The V gene is TRBV5-1, the J gene TRBJ2-7; D is unclear. The V gene's germline CDR1 is SGHRS and CDR2 YFSETQ. Trimming pared 7 bases from V and 2 bases from J, leaving 4 bases between. The CDR3 has 10 residues. The DNA for the CDR3 is TGCGCCAGCTGGGCCTACGAGCAGTACTTC. This codes for CASWAYEQYF.

The V call is TRBV20-1, the J call TRBJ2-4; D perhaps matches TRBD1 (7 bases). V was shortened by 6 bases and J by 2 bases, with 20 bases between the two germline ends. Germline CDR1 reads DFQATT; CDR2 reads SNEGSKA (reference sequence). CDR3 size: 16 residues. The CDR3 loop is CSASRQGGGSKNIQYF. CDR3 DNA sequence: TGCAGTGCCAGTAGGCAGGGGGGCGGGTCCAAAAACATTCAGTACTTC.

The chain recombines TRBV7-9 with TRBJ2-3; no firm D call. The CDR3 sequence is 15 residues long. V was shortened by 4 bases and J by 2 bases, with 13 bases between the two germline ends. Germline assignment: CDR1 SEHNR and CDR2 FQNEAQ (reference sequence). The DNA for the CDR3 is TGTGCCAGCAGCTCCCTGCTCCTATTCACAGATACGCAGTATTTT. Protein: CASSSLLLFTDTQYF.

This clonotype was seen a handful of times. The chain couples TRBV5-1 to TRBJ2-5; TRBD2 agrees at 8 bases. This CDR3 is built from 16 residues. The V and J ends lost 2 bases and 1 base, in that order; junction bases with no gene match: 7. Per the germline V gene, CDR1 is SGHRS and CDR2 is YFSETQ. The CDR3 spells CASSFVGSGVQETQYF. The CDR3 nucleotides read TGCGCCAGCAGCTTCGTAGGTAGCGGGGTCCAAGAGACCCAGTACTTC.

The chain links TRBV19 to TRBJ2-1; no definite D call. The CDR3 is 14 amino acids. Germline V gene sequence: CDR1 LNHDA, CDR2 SQIVND (reference sequence). Trimming took off 7 bases at V and 2 bases at J, with 12 bases between the two ends. CDR3 loop: CASNPSRTYNEQFF. The CDR3 nucleotides read TGTGCCAGTAACCCTTCGAGGACCTACAATGAGCAGTTCTTC. Based on the CDR3 plus reference TRBV19 and TRBJ2-1, the full variable domain is DGGITQSPKYLFRKEGQNVTLSCEQNLNHDAMYWYRQDPGQGLRLIYYSQIVNDFQKGDIAEGYSVSREKKESFPLTVTSAQKNPTAFYLCASNPSRTYNEQFFGPGTRLTVL.

This clonotype was detected only a few times. The chain carries TRBV6-5 and TRBJ1-2; 7 positions match TRBD1. V lost 6 bases to trimming and J lost 3 bases; unmatched junction nucleotides: 7. The CDR3 sequence is 14 residues long. The germline V gene encodes CDR1 MNHEY and CDR2 SVGAGI. CDR3 protein: CASSADRTYYGYTF. The CDR3, as DNA: TGTGCCAGCAGCGCGGACAGGACTTACTATGGCTACACCTTC.

The chain joins TRBV29-1 to TRBJ2-3; possibly TRBD1 or TRBD2 for D (7 bases each). V was clipped by 4 bases and J by 1 base, with 18 bases between them. The CDR3 covers 16 residues. In germline, CDR1 is SQVTM, CDR2 ANQGSEA. Here the CDR3 DNA reads TGCAGCGTTGGAGGGGGCCTGAGCGGGGGCACAGATACGCAGTATTTT. Translating gives CSVGGGLSGGTDTQYF.

This chain joins TRBV6-1 and TRBJ1-2; 7 nucleotides agree with TRBD1. Germline CDR1 and CDR2: MNHNS and SASEGT. V lost 4 bases to trimming and J lost 4 bases; unmatched junction nucleotides: 9. The CDR3 is 15 residues long. The DNA for the CDR3 is TGTGCCAGCAGTGTTAAGGGACAGAACCTCTATGGCTACACCTTC. It translates to CASSVKGQNLYGYTF.

This clonotype was recorded at least ten times. The chain combines TRBV28 with TRBJ2-7, with D maybe TRBD1 (6 bases). Between the trimmed V and J ends, which lost 4 bases and 3 bases, there was a span of 10 bases. Germline V gives CDR1 MDHEN, CDR2 SYDVKM. This CDR3 contains 13 residues. CDR3 region: CASSSGQNYEQYF. CDR3 in DNA: TGTGCCAGCAGTTCGGGACAAAACTACGAGCAGTACTTC.

This clonotype occurred a few times. The genes are TRBV3-1 and TRBJ2-1, with TRBD1 identical over 9 bases. The V segment lost 6 bases and the J segment 4 bases; nucleotides outside the gene matches: 7. The CDR3 contains 15 residues. Germline CDR1 reads LGHDT; CDR2 reads YNNKEL (reference sequence). For the CDR3, the DNA is TGTGCCAGCAGGCTGGGACAGGGCATATACAATGAGCAGTTCTTC. As protein: CASRLGQGIYNEQFF.

The sample holds one count of this clonotype. The J gene is TRBJ2-1, the V gene TRBV3-1; 8 bases match TRBD1. The germline CDR1 and CDR2 sequences are LGHDT and YNNKEL (reference sequence). The CDR3 is 15 amino acids. Trimming at V came to 4 bases and at J to 8 bases, leaving 10 bases not matched to a gene. CDR3 DNA: TGTGCCAGCAGCCCCGACAGGGGAGGTGTTGATGAGCAGTTCTTC. This gives the protein CASSPDRGGVDEQFF.